This T cell receptor beta chain was found in a study of blood T cell repertoires in COVID-19. Using immunoSEQ multiplex PCR, the repertoire was profiled, and TCRdb retains in-frame clones only, with some absent. Here the sample spans about 220,000 clones, about 80% being singletons. Within 2 weeks before study entry, exposed participants met a COVID-19 case. CDR1 is LNHNV and CDR2 is YYDKDF in the germline V gene (reference sequence). The CDR3 runs to 16 residues. V shed 0 bases and J 4 bases; nucleotides not matched to a gene: 4. The genes are TRBV15 and TRBJ1-3, with 9 bases aligning to TRBD1. This TCR was sampled from a woman aged 50 to 60 who had been exposed to COVID-19. Sequences were obtained from PBMCs or T cells enriched from blood (not recorded which). The CDR3 sequence is CATSREYRGQGNTIYF. CDR3 nucleotides: TGTGCCACCAGCAGAGAGTACAGGGGGCAAGGAAACACCATATATTTT.